This TCR beta chain was retrieved from a study of T cell changes during pregnancy in multiple sclerosis. Sequenced by immunoSEQ multiplex PCR; TCRdb stores in-frame clones only, minus some. The data contain approximately 50,000 clones, about 93% of them singletons. Germline CDR1 and CDR2: SEHNR and FQNEAQ (reference sequence). Trimming at V came to 3 bases and at J to 2 bases, leaving 12 bases not matched to a gene. There are 17 residues in the CDR3. The chain couples TRBV7-9 to TRBJ1-1, with 7 bases lining up with TRBD1. The clonotype comes from a female donor with multiple sclerosis, enrolled in a pregnancy study. The specimen comprised CD4+ T cells from peripheral blood mononuclear cells, sampled after pregnancy. CDR3 protein: CASSFGPGGLLNTEAFF. The CDR3 DNA is TGTGCCAGCAGCTTTGGCCCAGGGGGACTGTTAAACACTGAAGCTTTCTTT.